The following is a T cell receptor beta chain sequence with its context. The antigen is undetermined. Germline V gene data show CDR1 as SGHTA and CDR2 as FQGNSA. The CDR3 runs to 13 residues. V dropped 3 bases and J dropped 7 bases, with 10 bases sitting between them. This record comes from a study of OX40 agonist ivuxolimab in advanced cancers. Whole-study results and caveats: Clones of CD4+ and CD8+ blood T cells grew by week 6 at doses of 0.1 to 3.0 mg/kg. Among the lowest peripheral clonal expansion occurred in 0.1-3.0 mg/kg partial responders.

Assay used: immunoSEQ multiplex PCR; TCRdb lists only in-frame clones, some missing. The profile shows some 80,000 clones, almost 95% of them singletons. Source: CD4+ or CD8+ T cells sorted from blood, taken in a trial of the OX40 agonist ivuxolimab. The chain is built from TRBV7-2 and TRBJ1-3; no firm D call. The sequence was obtained from an adult with an advanced solid tumor such as melanoma, head and neck, liver or kidney cancer. In nucleotides, the CDR3 is TGTGCCAGCAGCTTTCAGGAGGCTAACACCATATATTTT. This encodes CASSFQEANTIYF.